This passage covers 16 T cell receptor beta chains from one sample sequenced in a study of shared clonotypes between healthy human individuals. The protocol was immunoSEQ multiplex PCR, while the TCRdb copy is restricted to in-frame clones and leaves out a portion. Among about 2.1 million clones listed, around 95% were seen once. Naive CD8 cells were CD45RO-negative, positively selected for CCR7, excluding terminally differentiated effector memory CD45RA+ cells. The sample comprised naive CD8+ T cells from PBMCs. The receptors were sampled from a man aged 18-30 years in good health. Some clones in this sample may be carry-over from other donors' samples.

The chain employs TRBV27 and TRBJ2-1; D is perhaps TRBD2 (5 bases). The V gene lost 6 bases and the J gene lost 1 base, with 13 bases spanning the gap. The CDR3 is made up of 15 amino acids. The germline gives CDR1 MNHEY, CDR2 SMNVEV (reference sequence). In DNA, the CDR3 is TGTGCCAGCAGACCTTGGACGGGGTCCTACAATGAGCAGTTCTTC. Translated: CASRPWTGSYNEQFF.

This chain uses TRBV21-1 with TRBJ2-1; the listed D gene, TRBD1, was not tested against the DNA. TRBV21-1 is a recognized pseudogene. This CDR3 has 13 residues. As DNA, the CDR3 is TGTGCCAGCAGCACAGGACAGATGAATGAGCAGTTCTTC. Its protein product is CASSTGQMNEQFF.

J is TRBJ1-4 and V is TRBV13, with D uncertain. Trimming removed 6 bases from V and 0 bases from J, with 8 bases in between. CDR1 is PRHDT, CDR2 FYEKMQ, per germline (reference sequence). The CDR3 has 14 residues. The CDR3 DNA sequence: TGTGCCAGCAGTCTCCTTGCAACTAATGAAAAACTGTTTTTT. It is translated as CASSLLATNEKLFF.

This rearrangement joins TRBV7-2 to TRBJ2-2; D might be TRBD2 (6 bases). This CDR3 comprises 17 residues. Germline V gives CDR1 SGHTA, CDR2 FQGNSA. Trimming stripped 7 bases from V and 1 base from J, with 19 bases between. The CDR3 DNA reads TGTGCCAGCACCAACTTAGTCCTGGGACTGAACACCGGGGAGCTGTTTTTT. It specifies CASTNLVLGLNTGELFF. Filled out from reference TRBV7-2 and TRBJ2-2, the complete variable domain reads GAGVSQSPSNKVTEKGKDVELRCDPISGHTALYWYRQSLGQGLEFLIYFQGNSAPDKSGLPSDRFSAERTGGSVSTLTIQRTQQEDSAVYLCASTNLVLGLNTGELFFGEGSRLTVL.

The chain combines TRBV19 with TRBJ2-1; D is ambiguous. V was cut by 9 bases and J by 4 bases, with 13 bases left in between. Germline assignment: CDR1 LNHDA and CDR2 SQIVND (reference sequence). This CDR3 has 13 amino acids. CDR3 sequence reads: CASKESEYNEQFF. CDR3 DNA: TGTGCCAGCAAAGAGTCGGAGTACAATGAGCAGTTCTTC.

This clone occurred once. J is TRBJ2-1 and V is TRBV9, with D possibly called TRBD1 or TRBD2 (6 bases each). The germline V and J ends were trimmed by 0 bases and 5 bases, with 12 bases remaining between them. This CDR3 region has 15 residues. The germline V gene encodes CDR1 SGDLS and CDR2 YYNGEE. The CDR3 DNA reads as TGTGCCAGCAGCGTAGAGGGGGGACCTCACAATGAGCAGTTCTTC. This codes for CASSVEGGPHNEQFF.

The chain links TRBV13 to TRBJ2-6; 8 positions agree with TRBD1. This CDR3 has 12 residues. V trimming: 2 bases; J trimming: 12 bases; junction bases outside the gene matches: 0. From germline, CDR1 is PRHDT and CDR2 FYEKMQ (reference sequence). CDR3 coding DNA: TGTGCCAGCAGCTTACAGGGGGCCGTCCTGACTTTC. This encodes CASSLQGAVLTF.

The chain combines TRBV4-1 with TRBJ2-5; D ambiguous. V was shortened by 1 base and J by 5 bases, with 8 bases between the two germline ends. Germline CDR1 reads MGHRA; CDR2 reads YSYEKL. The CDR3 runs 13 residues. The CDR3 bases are TGCGCCAGCAGCCAAGGGGCTCGGGAGACCCAGTACTTC. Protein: CASSQGARETQYF.

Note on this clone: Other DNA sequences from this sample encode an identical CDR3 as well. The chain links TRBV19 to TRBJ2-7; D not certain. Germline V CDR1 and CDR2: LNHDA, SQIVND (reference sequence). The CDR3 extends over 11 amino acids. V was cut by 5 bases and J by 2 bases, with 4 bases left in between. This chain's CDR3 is CASSDAYEQYF. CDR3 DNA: TGTGCCAGTAGTGATGCCTACGAGCAGTACTTC.

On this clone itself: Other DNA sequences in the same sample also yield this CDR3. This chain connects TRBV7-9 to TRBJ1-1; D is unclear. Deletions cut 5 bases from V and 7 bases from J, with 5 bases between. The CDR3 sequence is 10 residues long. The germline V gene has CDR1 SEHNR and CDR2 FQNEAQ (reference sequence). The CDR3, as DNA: TGTGCCAGCAGCCTCTTTGAAGCTTTCTTT. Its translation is CASSLFEAFF.

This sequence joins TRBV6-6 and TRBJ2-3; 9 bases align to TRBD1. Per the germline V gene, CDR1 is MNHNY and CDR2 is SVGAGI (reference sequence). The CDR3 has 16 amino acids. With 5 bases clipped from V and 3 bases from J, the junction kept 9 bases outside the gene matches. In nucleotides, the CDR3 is TGTGCCAGCAGTCCTTCAACCGGGACAGGGACAGATACGCAGTATTTT. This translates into CASSPSTGTGTDTQYF.

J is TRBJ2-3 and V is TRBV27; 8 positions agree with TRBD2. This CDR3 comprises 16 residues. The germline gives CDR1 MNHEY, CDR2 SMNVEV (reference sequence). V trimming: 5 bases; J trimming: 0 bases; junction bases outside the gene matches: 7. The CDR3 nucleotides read TGTGCCAGCAGTCCCCAACTAGCGGATAGCACAGATACGCAGTATTTT. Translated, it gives CASSPQLADSTDTQYF.

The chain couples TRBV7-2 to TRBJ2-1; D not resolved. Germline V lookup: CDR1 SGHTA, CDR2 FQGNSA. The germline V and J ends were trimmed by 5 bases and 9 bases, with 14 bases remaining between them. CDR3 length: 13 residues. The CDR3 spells CASSANRFGEQFF. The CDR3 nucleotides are TGTGCCAGCAGCGCTAACCGATTCGGTGAGCAGTTCTTC.

CDR3 sequence: CASSSTGGFPGELFF. CDR3 DNA: TGTGCCAGCAGTTCTACAGGGGGCTTTCCCGGGGAGCTGTTTTTT. J is TRBJ2-2 and V is TRBV27; 9 positions match TRBD1. Germline values: CDR1 MNHEY, CDR2 SMNVEV (reference sequence). V shed 4 bases, J shed 6 bases, and the junction held 6 bases outside the gene matches. CDR3 length equals 15 residues.

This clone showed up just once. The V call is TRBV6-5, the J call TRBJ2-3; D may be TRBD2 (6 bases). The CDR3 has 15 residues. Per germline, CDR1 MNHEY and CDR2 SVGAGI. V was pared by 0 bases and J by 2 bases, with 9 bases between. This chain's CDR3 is CASSYSGEATDTQYF. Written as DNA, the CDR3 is TGTGCCAGCAGTTACTCTGGGGAGGCCACAGATACGCAGTATTTT.

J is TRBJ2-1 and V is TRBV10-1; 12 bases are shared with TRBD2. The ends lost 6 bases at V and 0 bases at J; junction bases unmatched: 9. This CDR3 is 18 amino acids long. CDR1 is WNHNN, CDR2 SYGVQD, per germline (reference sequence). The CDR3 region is CASSKLAGGQGSYNEQFF. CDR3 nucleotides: TGCGCCAGCAGCAAACTAGCGGGAGGCCAAGGCTCCTACAATGAGCAGTTCTTC.